The present T cell receptor beta chain was sequenced within a study of Ad26.COV2.S vaccination and SARS-CoV-2 variants. Study-level background: Intramuscular Ad26.COV2.S at 5x10^10 or 1x10^11 viral particles.

With respect to this clone: Its antigen is still unknown.

General study findings and limits: Substantial breadth was reportedly displayed by spike-specific CD8+ and CD4+ T cell responses after vaccination. For non-spike TCRs, breadth in vaccine recipients resembled that in placebo recipients. In TCR breadth and depth analyses, total T cell responses may have been underestimated.

Germline loops: CDR1 SGHVS, CDR2 FNYEAQ. The CDR3 totals 16 residues. V shed 6 bases and J shed 3 bases, with 19 bases lying between them. Profiled with immunoSEQ multiplex PCR; TCRdb holds only in-frame clones, not every one. The sample holds around 450,000 clones, 89% seen once. The treatment was: around 19 received Ad26.COV2.S at low or high dose, single or two shots; several received placebo; per-sample allocation not given. It was on day 63 after the first vaccine or placebo injection that samples were taken. This chain links TRBV7-6 with TRBJ2-3; the D gene is possibly TRBD2 (7 bases). The sample was peripheral blood, taken in a trial of Ad26.COV2.S vaccine versus placebo. This TCR was sampled from a person aged 18-60 years who received the Ad26.COV2.S COVID-19 vaccine or a placebo. In DNA form, the CDR3 reads TGTGCCAGCAGTGACTTAGGGGGGGCTTATACAGATACGCAGTATTTT. Residues: CASSDLGGAYTDTQYF.